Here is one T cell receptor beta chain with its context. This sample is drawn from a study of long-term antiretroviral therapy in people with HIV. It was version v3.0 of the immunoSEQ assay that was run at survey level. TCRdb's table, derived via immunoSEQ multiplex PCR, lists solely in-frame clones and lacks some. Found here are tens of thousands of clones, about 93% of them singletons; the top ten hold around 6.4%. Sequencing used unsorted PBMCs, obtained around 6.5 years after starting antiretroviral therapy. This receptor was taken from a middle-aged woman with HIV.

CDR3 sequence: CASSSLWGQTYNEQFF. In DNA, the CDR3 is TGCGCCAGCAGCTCCCTTTGGGGACAGACGTACAATGAGCAGTTCTTC. The chain joins TRBV4-1 to TRBJ2-1; 7 positions agree with TRBD1. V shed 5 bases, J shed 4 bases, and the junction held 11 bases outside the gene matches. The CDR3 is made up of 16 amino acids. Germline V CDR1 and CDR2: MGHRA, YSYEKL.